These 30 T cell receptor beta chains originate from one sample sequenced in a study of T-cell memory formation after mild COVID-19. In TCRdb, the 5' RACE reads were re-called with MiXCR into one record per CDR3 protein. The sample gives hundreds of thousands of distinct CDR3 sequences, less than 20% of which show up once; 22% is in the top ten. Input material: PBMCs or a T cell subset sorted from them (not recorded which). Receptor source: a man aged 18 to 30 who had mild COVID-19 (a few samples of this study predate the infection). Cell type and time point are not known.

CDR3 bases: TGTGCCATCAGCCAGGGGGATACAGATACGCAGTATTTT. This sequence encodes CAISQGDTDTQYF. J is TRBJ2-3 and V is TRBV10-3; 7 bases fit TRBD1. This CDR3 is built from 13 residues. V lost 6 bases, J lost 3 bases, and 3 bases stayed unmatched. Germline V gene data show CDR1 as ENHRY and CDR2 as SYGVKD.

The chain couples TRBV6-2 or TRBV6-3 to TRBJ2-7, with TRBD2 as a possible D gene (6 bases). This CDR3 is 12 amino acids long. CDR1 and CDR2 (germline): MNHEY, SVGEGT. Trimming cost V 11 bases and J 3 bases, with 14 bases left between them. The CDR3 nucleotides are TGTGCCGCAGGGAGGAGGGTCTACGAGCAGTACTTC. It is translated as CAAGRRVYEQYF.

The gene calls are TRBV28 and TRBJ2-5; either TRBD1 or TRBD2 may fit D (5 bases each). Trimming stripped 3 bases from V and 5 bases from J, with 25 bases between. The CDR3 extends over 18 amino acids. The germline gives CDR1 MDHEN, CDR2 SYDVKM. CDR3 bases: TGTGCCAGCAGTTTTAAAAGGGGCCGGGGCGGACCTCTTGAGACCCAGTACTTC. Its translation is CASSFKRGRGGPLETQYF.

This clonotype was seen repeatedly, ten times or more. This chain joins TRBV12-3 or TRBV12-4 and TRBJ2-3; TRBD1 agrees at 7 bases. The V segment lost 5 bases and the J segment 4 bases; nucleotides outside the gene matches: 9. The CDR3 contains 15 residues. CDR3 nucleotide sequence: TGTGCCAGCAGTCCCCCAGGGGGTAGGGCAGATACGCAGTATTTT. It encodes CASSPPGGRADTQYF.

The V call is TRBV12-3 or TRBV12-4, the J call TRBJ1-6, with D perhaps matching TRBD1 (6 bases). Trimming removed 5 bases at V and 8 bases at J, with 10 bases between. The CDR3 contains 13 residues. CDR3 sequence: CASSGQSDSPLHF. DNA for the CDR3: TGTGCCAGCAGTGGACAGTCGGATTCACCCCTCCACTTT.

CDR3 DNA: TGTGCCAGCTCCTGGGGACAGACGGACATTCAGTACTTC. It translates to CASSWGQTDIQYF. The chain joins TRBV18 to TRBJ2-4; 7 positions match TRBD1. CDR3 size: 13 residues. V gave up 6 bases and J gave up 8 bases; unmatched junction bases: 7. Germline CDR1 reads KGHSH; CDR2 reads LQKENI.

This clonotype has just a few counts. J is TRBJ2-1 and V is TRBV19, with 8 bases identical to TRBD1. The V gene's germline CDR1 is LNHDA and CDR2 SQIVND (reference sequence). The CDR3 runs 13 residues. The J segment lost 6 bases and the V segment lost 6 bases, leaving 4 bases of the junction unmatched. The CDR3 nucleotides read TGTGCCAGTAGGCTCACAGGGGGCAATGAGCAGTTCTTC. This encodes CASRLTGGNEQFF. Variable domain in full (rest from reference TRBV19 and TRBJ2-1): DGGITQSPKYLFRKEGQNVTLSCEQNLNHDAMYWYRQDPGQGLRLIYYSQIVNDFQKGDIAEGYSVSREKKESFPLTVTSAQKNPTAFYLCASRLTGGNEQFFGPGTRLTVL.

Only a few counts were recorded for this clonotype. CDR3 in DNA: TGTGCCAGCAGTTGGGAGCGGGGGGGCCATGAGCAGTTCTTC. Its translation is CASSWERGGHEQFF. This rearrangement joins TRBV27 to TRBJ2-1; the match to TRBD2 covers 10 bases. Unmatched junction bases numbered 5, after V lost 4 bases and J lost 8 bases. The CDR3 is made up of 14 amino acids. Per the germline V gene, CDR1 is MNHEY and CDR2 is SMNVEV (reference sequence).

The chain links TRBV7-2 to TRBJ1-2; D not resolved. V was shortened by 5 bases and J by 6 bases, with 16 bases between the two germline ends. Per the germline V gene, CDR1 is SGHTA and CDR2 is FQGNSA. This CDR3 contains 14 residues. CDR3: CASSPSGVINGYTF. CDR3 nucleotide sequence: TGTGCCAGCAGCCCATCGGGTGTTATTAATGGCTACACCTTC.

This chain connects TRBV7-2 to TRBJ2-5; no clear D. The germline V gene has CDR1 SGHTA and CDR2 FQGNSA. Between the trimmed V and J ends, which lost 3 bases and 7 bases, there was a span of 15 bases. The CDR3 totals 14 residues. The CDR3 DNA reads TGTGCCAGCAGCTTGGAGACCCTAGTAGGGACCCAGTACTTC. It specifies CASSLETLVGTQYF.

This clonotype was detected ten times or more. The germline gene is not matched at one end of the junction; a read error may be the cause. The gene calls are TRBV3-1 and TRBJ1-4; TRBD1 is a possible D gene (5 bases). CDR1 is LGHDT, CDR2 YNNKEL, per germline (reference sequence). The CDR3 is 15 residues long. CDR3 protein: CASSDTGTTTEKLFF. CDR3 nucleotide sequence: TGTGCCAGCAGTGATACCGGGACCACTACTGAAAAACTGTTTTTT.

In this sample, this clonotype turned up a few times. The chain has TRBV11-3 and TRBJ1-1; D uncertain. The CDR3 runs to 13 residues. CDR1 is SGHNT, CDR2 YENEEA, per germline. V lost 3 bases and J 1 base, leaving 6 bases between the germline ends. The CDR3 loop is CASSFTSNTEAFF. The CDR3 nucleotides read TGTGCCAGCAGCTTCACGTCGAACACTGAAGCTTTCTTT. The variable domain in full, with the rest retrieved from reference TRBV11-3 and TRBJ1-1, is EAGVVQSPRYKIIEKKQPVAFWCNPISGHNTLYWYLQNLGQGPELLIRYENEEAVDDSQLPKDRFSAERLKGVDSTLKIQPAELGDSAVYLCASSFTSNTEAFFGQGTRLTVV.

The chain recombines TRBV20-1 with TRBJ2-5; tentative D call: TRBD2 (6 bases). The germline V and J ends were trimmed by 5 bases and 3 bases, with 10 bases remaining between them. The CDR3 has 12 residues. Germline assignment: CDR1 DFQATT and CDR2 SNEGSKA (reference sequence). The DNA for the CDR3 is TGCAGTGCTCCCCGGAGGGAAGAGACCCAGTACTTC. Translation: CSAPRREETQYF.

The table lists this clonotype with a few counts. The J gene is TRBJ2-5, the V gene TRBV5-1; a possible D gene is TRBD2 (6 bases). The germline gives CDR1 SGHRS, CDR2 YFSETQ. This CDR3 spans 14 amino acids. The V end was cut by 6 bases, the J end by 5 bases, with 17 bases between. DNA of the CDR3: TGCGCCAGCACCGGGGGACCAAGTCGCGAGACCCAGTACTTC. Protein product: CASTGGPSRETQYF. Full variable domain (remainder filled in from reference TRBV5-1 and TRBJ2-5): KAGVTQTPRYLIKTRGQQVTLSCSPISGHRSVSWYQQTPGQGLQFLFEYFSETQRNKGNFPGRFSGRQFSNSRSEMNVSTLELGDSALYLCASTGGPSRETQYFGPGTRLLVL.

This chain uses TRBV29-1 with TRBJ1-1; the D is unclear. CDR1 SQVTM and CDR2 ANQGSEA come from the germline V gene. This CDR3 region has 11 residues. V was clipped by 3 bases and J by 7 bases, with 9 bases between them. For the CDR3, the DNA is TGCAGCGTTGACGGGTTGGATGAAGCTTTCTTT. Protein product: CSVDGLDEAFF.

The chain employs TRBV28 and TRBJ1-5; D not resolved. The CDR3 is made up of 17 amino acids. Trimming shortened V by 3 bases and J by 0 bases, and 15 bases separated the two germline ends. Per germline, CDR1 MDHEN and CDR2 SYDVKM. In nucleotides, the CDR3 is TGTGCCAGCAGTTTTCACACTTCATCGAATAGCAATCAGCCCCAGCATTTT. Its protein product is CASSFHTSSNSNQPQHF.

V gene TRBV7-9 combines with J gene TRBJ2-1; D is possibly TRBD1 (5 bases). Germline CDR1 is SEHNR and CDR2 is FQNEAQ (reference sequence). The CDR3 is made up of 13 amino acids. Trimming took 3 bases from V and 8 from J, leaving 11 bases between them. The CDR3: CASSFSGADEQFF. CDR3 coding DNA: TGTGCCAGCAGCTTTAGTGGGGCGGATGAGCAGTTCTTC.

A few counts support this clonotype. This chain links TRBV7-2 with TRBJ2-7; 10 bases are shared with TRBD2. Per the germline V gene, CDR1 is SGHTA and CDR2 is FQGNSA. This CDR3 spans 17 amino acids. The junction had 8 bases not matched to a gene; V was cut back by 1 base and J by 2 bases. The CDR3 region is CASSLVWTSGLTYEQYF. Here the CDR3 DNA reads TGTGCCAGCAGCTTAGTTTGGACTAGCGGTTTGACCTACGAGCAGTACTTC.

There are many counts of this clonotype. V usage is TRBV7-9 and J usage is TRBJ2-7, with no clear D. With 1 base removed from V and 5 bases from J, the gap between germline ends came to 3 bases. This CDR3 contains 11 residues. Germline lookup yields CDR1 SEHNR and CDR2 FQNEAQ (reference sequence). CDR3 sequence (DNA): TGTGCCAGCAGCTTAGGGGACGAGCAGTACTTC. Translating it yields CASSLGDEQYF.

This clonotype has just a few counts. V usage is TRBV7-2 and J usage is TRBJ2-5; D possibly corresponds to TRBD2 (7 bases). The CDR3 covers 14 residues. CDR1 and CDR2 from the germline V gene are SGHTA and FQGNSA. V lost 3 bases and J 2 bases, leaving 10 bases between the germline ends. The CDR3 DNA is TGTGCCAGCAGCTTTGCGGGGGCGCAAGAGACCCAGTACTTC. Translating it yields CASSFAGAQETQYF.

This clonotype occurred a few times. The CDR3 sequence is CASSVLPLNYGYTF. The CDR3 DNA reads TGTGCCAGCAGCGTACTCCCCCTTAACTATGGCTACACCTTC. J is TRBJ1-2 and V is TRBV9; D unclear. The CDR3 runs to 14 residues. V lost 1 base to trimming and J lost 1 base, with 8 bases between them. Germline V CDR1 and CDR2: SGDLS, YYNGEE.

The table lists this clonotype with a few counts. The V and J genes are TRBV11-2 and TRBJ2-1, with D tentatively TRBD2 (5 bases). The CDR3 contains 15 residues. CDR1 SGHAT and CDR2 FQNNGV come from the germline V gene. The germline V and J ends were trimmed by 7 bases and 0 bases, with 13 bases remaining between them. The CDR3 sequence: CASITTGNSYNEQFF. The DNA of the CDR3 is TGTGCCAGCATCACGACGGGAAACTCCTACAATGAGCAGTTCTTC.

The chain recombines TRBV10-2 with TRBJ2-5; 7 bases map to TRBD1. From germline, CDR1 is WSHSY and CDR2 SAAADI. The CDR3 is made up of 12 amino acids. Trimming cost V 8 bases and J 3 bases; bases outside gene matches: 3. The CDR3 DNA reads TGCGCCAGCCCCACAGGGGAAGAGACCCAGTACTTC. Translated: CASPTGEETQYF.

This clonotype was observed at least ten times. CDR3 sequence (DNA): TGTGCCAGCAGCAGTCAGGGGGATACGCAGTATTTT. This codes for CASSSQGDTQYF. This rearrangement joins TRBV5-6 to TRBJ2-3; D is possibly TRBD1 (6 bases). CDR3 size: 12 residues. V lost 4 bases to trimming and J lost 6 bases, with 9 bases between them. CDR1 and CDR2 (germline): SGHDT, YYEEEE.

The chain links TRBV6-5 to TRBJ2-7; D is perhaps TRBD2 (5 bases). The CDR3 covers 16 residues. Germline loops: CDR1 MNHEY, CDR2 SVGAGI. Trimming took off 1 base at V and 3 bases at J, with 16 bases between the two ends. The DNA of the CDR3 is TGTGCCAGCAGTTACTTTACTAGTCCCCTGATCTACGAGCAGTACTTC. This gives the protein CASSYFTSPLIYEQYF.

The chain combines TRBV3-1 with TRBJ2-3; 9 bases match TRBD2. The length of the CDR3 is 16 residues. Germline V gives CDR1 LGHDT, CDR2 YNNKEL (reference sequence). V lost 2 bases and J lost 2; bases outside the gene matches: 5. The DNA of the CDR3 is TGTGCCAGCAGCCAAACTCCGGGACTAGCCACAGATACGCAGTATTTT. It codes for CASSQTPGLATDTQYF.

V is TRBV4-1 and J is TRBJ2-5; 7 bases line up with TRBD1. With V trimmed by 9 bases and J by 3 bases, 1 base remained unmatched. Germline assignment: CDR1 MGHRA and CDR2 YSYEKL. The CDR3 extends over 11 amino acids. The CDR3 is CASQGEETQYF. CDR3 DNA sequence: TGCGCCAGTCAGGGGGAAGAGACCCAGTACTTC.

This clonotype has just a few counts. The chain recombines TRBV10-3 with TRBJ1-1, with a tentative D call TRBD1 (5 bases). V dropped 8 bases and J dropped 5 bases, with 9 bases sitting between them. Germline V CDR1 and CDR2: ENHRY, SYGVKD. The CDR3 sequence is 11 residues long. CDR3 in DNA: TGTGCCATCGGGCGGGGGACTGAAGCTTTCTTT. Amino acid sequence: CAIGRGTEAFF.

On this clonotype itself: A read error may produce the germline difference seen at one junction end. The gene calls are TRBV10-1 and TRBJ2-5; possible D gene TRBD2, 5 bases. This CDR3 has 13 residues. The germline V gene encodes CDR1 WNHNN and CDR2 SYGVQD (reference sequence). The CDR3 protein is CVSSGSHKETQYF. The CDR3 coding sequence is TGCGTCAGCAGTGGGAGCCATAAGGAGACCCAGTACTTC.

This clonotype appeared many times. V gene TRBV7-2 combines with J gene TRBJ1-5; D call uncertain. Germline assignment: CDR1 SGHTA and CDR2 FQGNSA. V was trimmed by 4 bases and J by 4 bases, leaving 11 bases between them. The CDR3 runs to 14 residues. Here the CDR3 DNA reads TGTGCCAGCAGCTCCGAGATTTGGAATCAGCCCCAGCATTTT. Protein product: CASSSEIWNQPQHF.